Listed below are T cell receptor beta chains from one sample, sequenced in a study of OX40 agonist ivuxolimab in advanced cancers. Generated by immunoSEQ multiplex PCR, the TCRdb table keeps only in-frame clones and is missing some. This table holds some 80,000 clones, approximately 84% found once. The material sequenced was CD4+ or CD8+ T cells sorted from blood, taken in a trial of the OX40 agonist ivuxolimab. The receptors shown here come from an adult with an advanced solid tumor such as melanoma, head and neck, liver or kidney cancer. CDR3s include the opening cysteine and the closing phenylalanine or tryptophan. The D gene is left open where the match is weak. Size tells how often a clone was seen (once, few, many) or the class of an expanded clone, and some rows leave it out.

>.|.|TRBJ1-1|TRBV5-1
CASSVGHRNTEAFF
TGCGCCAGCAGCGTCGGACACAGGAACACTGAAGCTTTCTTT
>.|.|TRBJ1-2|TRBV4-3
CASSQVAGADGYTF
TGCGCCAGCAGCCAAGTTGCAGGGGCGGATGGCTACACCTTC
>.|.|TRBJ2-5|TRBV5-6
CASSLAGPVETQYF
TGTGCCAGCAGCTTGGCCGGGCCGGTGGAGACCCAGTACTTC
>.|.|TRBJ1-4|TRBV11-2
CASSSTGGVEKLFF
TGTGCCAGCAGTTCTACAGGAGGAGTGGAAAAACTGTTTTTT
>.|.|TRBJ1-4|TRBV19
CASSIAWTATNEKLFF
TGTGCCAGTAGTATAGCATGGACAGCAACTAATGAAAAACTGTTTTTT
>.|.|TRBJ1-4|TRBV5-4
CASSLAQREKLFF
TGTGCCAGCAGCTTGGCCCAAAGGGAAAAACTGTTTTTT
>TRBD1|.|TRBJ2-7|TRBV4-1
CASSQAGTVYEQYF
TGCGCCAGCAGCCAAGCTGGGACAGTATACGAGCAGTACTTC
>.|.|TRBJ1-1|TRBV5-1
CASSLEQGKRTEAFF
TGCGCCAGCAGCTTGGAGCAGGGGAAGAGGACTGAAGCTTTCTTT
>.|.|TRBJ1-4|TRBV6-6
CASSAGFMGGNEKLFF
TGTGCCAGCAGTGCGGGGTTTATGGGCGGAAATGAAAAACTGTTTTTT
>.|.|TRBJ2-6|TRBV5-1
CASSSGVTGANVLTF
TGCGCCAGCAGTTCAGGGGTGACAGGGGCCAACGTCCTGACTTTC
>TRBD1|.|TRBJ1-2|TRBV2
CASSPGQGNYGYTF
TGTGCCAGCAGTCCGGGACAGGGTAACTATGGCTACACCTTC
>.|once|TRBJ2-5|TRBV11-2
CASSLRAGAQETQYF
TGTGCCAGCAGCTTACGGGCAGGAGCCCAAGAGACCCAGTACTTC
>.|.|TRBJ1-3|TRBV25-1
CASNQGGSGNTIYF
TGTGCCAGCAATCAAGGGGGGTCTGGAAACACCATATATTTT
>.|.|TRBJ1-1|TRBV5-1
CASSRISTDTEAFF
TGCGCCAGCAGCAGGATATCAACGGATACTGAAGCTTTCTTT
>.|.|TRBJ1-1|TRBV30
CAWSGVTEAFF
TGTGCCTGGTCTGGGGTCACTGAAGCTTTCTTT
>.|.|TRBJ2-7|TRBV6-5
CASSYSPRFYEQYF
TGTGCCAGCAGTTACTCCCCGCGATTCTACGAGCAGTACTTC
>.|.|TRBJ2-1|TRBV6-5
CASSYGRGGNEQFF
TGTGCCAGCAGTTACGGCAGGGGCGGCAATGAGCAGTTCTTC
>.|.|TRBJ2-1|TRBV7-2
CASSLGNEQFF
TGTGCCAGCAGCTTAGGAAATGAGCAGTTCTTC
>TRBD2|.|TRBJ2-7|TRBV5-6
CASSLSYTSGRREQYF
TGTGCCAGCAGCTTGAGTTATACGAGCGGGAGGCGCGAGCAGTACTTC
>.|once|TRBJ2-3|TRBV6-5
CASRRGGTSTDTQYF
TGTGCCAGCAGAAGGGGGGGCACTAGCACAGATACGCAGTATTTT
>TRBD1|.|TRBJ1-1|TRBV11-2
CASSLYGQGAHPLNTEAFF
TGTGCCAGCAGCCTATATGGACAGGGGGCTCACCCTTTGAACACTGAAGCTTTCTTT
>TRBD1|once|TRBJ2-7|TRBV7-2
CASSSNRGGVYEQYF
TGTGCCAGCAGCTCAAACAGGGGCGGCGTCTACGAGCAGTACTTC
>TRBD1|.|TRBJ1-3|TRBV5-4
CASSLGITGAGNTIYF
TGTGCCAGCAGCTTAGGGATAACAGGGGCTGGAAACACCATATATTTT
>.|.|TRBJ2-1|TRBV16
CASSHPVLQRYNEQFF
TGTGCCAGCAGCCACCCGGTGCTACAAAGATACAATGAGCAGTTCTTC
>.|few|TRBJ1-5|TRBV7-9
CASSRSDSNQPQHF
TGTGCCAGCAGCCGGTCAGATAGCAATCAGCCCCAGCATTTT
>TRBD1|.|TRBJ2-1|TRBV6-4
CASSGQMTGKYEQFF
TGTGCCAGCAGTGGCCAGATGACAGGGAAGTATGAGCAGTTCTTC
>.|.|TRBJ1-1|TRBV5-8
CASTPTVQGKAFF
TGTGCCAGCACCCCAACGGTACAGGGTAAAGCTTTCTTT
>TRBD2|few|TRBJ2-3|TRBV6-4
CASSAGTSSTDTQYF
TGTGCCAGCAGTGCCGGGACTAGTTCAACAGATACGCAGTATTTT
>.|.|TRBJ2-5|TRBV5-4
CASSSGMNQETQYF
TGTGCCAGCAGCTCCGGGATGAACCAAGAGACCCAGTACTTC
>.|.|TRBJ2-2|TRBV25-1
CASSDGGLITGELFF
TGTGCCAGCAGTGATGGGGGACTGATCACCGGGGAGCTGTTTTTT
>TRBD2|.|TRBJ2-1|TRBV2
CAQQGLAGGNEQFF
TGTGCCCAGCAAGGGCTAGCGGGGGGCAATGAGCAGTTCTTC
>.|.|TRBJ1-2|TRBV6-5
CASSLSTSNYGYTF
TGTGCCAGCAGTTTAAGTACCTCTAACTATGGCTACACCTTC
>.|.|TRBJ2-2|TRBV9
CASRPIWNTGELFF
TGTGCCAGCAGACCGATTTGGAACACCGGGGAGCTGTTTTTT
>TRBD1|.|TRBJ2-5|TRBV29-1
CSVHRGQGETQYF
TGCAGCGTTCACAGGGGGCAGGGAGAGACCCAGTACTTC
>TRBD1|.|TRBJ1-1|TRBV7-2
CASSLQGGTEAFF
TGTGCCAGCAGCTTACAGGGGGGCACTGAAGCTTTCTTT
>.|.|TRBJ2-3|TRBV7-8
CASSYTDTQYF
TGTGCCAGCTCTTACACAGATACACAGTATTTT
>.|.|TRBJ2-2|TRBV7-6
CASSSPVSTGELFF
TGTGCCAGCAGCTCCCCGGTGAGCACCGGGGAGCTGTTTTTT
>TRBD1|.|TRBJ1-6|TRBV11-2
CASNPGQDNSPLHF
TGTGCCAGCAACCCGGGACAGGATAATTCACCCCTCCACTTT
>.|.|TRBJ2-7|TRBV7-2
CASANPYPREQYF
TGTGCCAGCGCCAATCCCTACCCTCGCGAGCAGTACTTC
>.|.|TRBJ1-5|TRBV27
CASSLLGDQPQHF
TGTGCCAGCAGCCTGTTGGGGGACCAGCCCCAGCATTTT
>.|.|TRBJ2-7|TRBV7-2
CASSLAGPRYEQYF
TGTGCCAGCAGCTTAGCGGGCCCCCGGTACGAGCAGTACTTC
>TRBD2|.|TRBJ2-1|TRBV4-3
CASSQEGTSSNEQFF
TGCGCCAGCAGCCAAGAAGGGACTAGCTCCAATGAGCAGTTCTTC
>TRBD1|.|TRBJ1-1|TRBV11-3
CASSSSTGPNTEAFF
TGTGCCAGCAGCTCGTCGACAGGGCCGAACACTGAAGCTTTCTTT
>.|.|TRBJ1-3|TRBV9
CASSVGPSQGLGGNTIYF
TGTGCCAGCAGCGTAGGCCCGTCTCAGGGGCTTGGAGGAAACACCATATATTTT
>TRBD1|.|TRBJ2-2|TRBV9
CASSGQGSGELFF
TGTGCCAGCAGCGGACAGGGATCCGGGGAGCTGTTTTTT
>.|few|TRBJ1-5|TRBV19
CASSIGHPGQPQHF
TGTGCCAGTAGTATAGGTCACCCCGGTCAGCCCCAGCATTTT
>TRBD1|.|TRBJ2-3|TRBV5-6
CASSQGGADTQYF
TGTGCCAGCAGCCAAGGGGGCGCAGATACGCAGTATTTT